This TCR beta chain was sequenced in a study of blood T cell repertoires in COVID-19. Study-level information: Acute and convalescent COVID-19 samples came from the United States, Italy and Spain.

The V end was cut by 6 bases, the J end by 4 bases, with 15 bases between. From germline, CDR1 is MDHEN and CDR2 SYDVKM. The CDR3 consists of 14 residues. Profiling relied on immunoSEQ multiplex PCR, and the TCRdb table lists in-frame clones only, not all of them. The sample comprises a few hundred thousand clones, about 86% of which are singletons, and 10% rests with the top ten. Sequencing used PBMCs or T cells enriched from blood (not recorded which). The chain carries TRBV28 and TRBJ1-2, with D perhaps TRBD1 (6 bases). This receptor was obtained from a woman aged 45 to 65 who had recovered from COVID-19. In nucleotides, the CDR3 is TGTGCCAGCAGACGACAGGCCGGCGGCTATGGCTACACCTTC. Its translation: CASRRQAGGYGYTF.